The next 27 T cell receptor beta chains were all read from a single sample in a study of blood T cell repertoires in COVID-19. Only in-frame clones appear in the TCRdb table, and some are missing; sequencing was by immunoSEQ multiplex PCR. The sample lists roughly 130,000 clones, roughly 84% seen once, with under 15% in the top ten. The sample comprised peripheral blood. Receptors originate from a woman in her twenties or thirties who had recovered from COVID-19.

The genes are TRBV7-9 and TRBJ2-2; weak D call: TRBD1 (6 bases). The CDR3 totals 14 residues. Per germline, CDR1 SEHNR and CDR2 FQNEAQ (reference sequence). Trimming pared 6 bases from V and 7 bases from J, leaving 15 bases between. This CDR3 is CASSYTGTLGELFF. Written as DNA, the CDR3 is TGTGCCAGCAGTTACACAGGGACCCTCGGGGAGCTGTTTTTT. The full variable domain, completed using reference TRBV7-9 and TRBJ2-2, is DTGVSQNPRHKITKRGQNVTFRCDPISEHNRLYWYRQTLGQGPEFLTYFQNEAQLEKSRLLSDRFSAERPKGSFSTLEIQRTEQGDSAMYLCASSYTGTLGELFFGEGSRLTVL.

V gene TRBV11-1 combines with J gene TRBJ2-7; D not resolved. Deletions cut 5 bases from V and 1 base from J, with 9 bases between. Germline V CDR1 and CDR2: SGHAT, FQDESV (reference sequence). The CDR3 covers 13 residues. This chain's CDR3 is CASSPVGSYEQYF. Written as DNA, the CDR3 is TGTGCCAGCAGCCCGGTCGGTTCCTACGAGCAGTACTTC.

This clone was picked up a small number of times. CDR3 nucleotides: TGTGCCAGTAGTATGGGGCCGATAACAGGTCAGCCCCAGCATTTT. It translates to CASSMGPITGQPQHF. V usage is TRBV19 and J usage is TRBJ1-5; D is perhaps TRBD1 (5 bases). This CDR3 is 15 amino acids long. The germline CDR1 and CDR2 sequences are LNHDA and SQIVND (reference sequence). The V end lost 3 bases, the J end lost 6 bases, and 15 bases lay between the germline ends.

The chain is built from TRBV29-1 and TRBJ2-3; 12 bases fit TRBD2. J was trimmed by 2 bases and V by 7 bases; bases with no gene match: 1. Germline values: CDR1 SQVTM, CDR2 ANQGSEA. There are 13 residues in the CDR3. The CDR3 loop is CSGTSGVTDTQYF. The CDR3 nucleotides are TGCAGCGGGACTAGCGGGGTCACAGATACGCAGTATTTT.

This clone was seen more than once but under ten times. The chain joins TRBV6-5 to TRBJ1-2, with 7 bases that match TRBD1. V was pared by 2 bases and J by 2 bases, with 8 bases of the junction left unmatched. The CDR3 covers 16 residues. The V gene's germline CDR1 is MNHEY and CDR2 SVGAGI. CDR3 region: CASSYREGAGNYGYTF. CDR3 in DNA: TGTGCCAGCAGTTACCGAGAGGGGGCAGGGAACTATGGCTACACCTTC.

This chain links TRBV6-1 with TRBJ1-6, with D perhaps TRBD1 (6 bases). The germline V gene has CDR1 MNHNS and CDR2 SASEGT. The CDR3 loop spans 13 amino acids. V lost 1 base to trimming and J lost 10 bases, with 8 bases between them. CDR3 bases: TGTGCCAGCAGTGAAGAACAGGGCTCACCCCTCCACTTT. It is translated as CASSEEQGSPLHF.

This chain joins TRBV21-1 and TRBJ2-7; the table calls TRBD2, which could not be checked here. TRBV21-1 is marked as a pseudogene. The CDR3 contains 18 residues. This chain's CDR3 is CASSKEGIPGSPGYEQYF. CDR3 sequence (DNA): TGTGCCAGCAGCAAAGAAGGTATCCCGGGATCGCCGGGCTACGAGCAGTACTTC.

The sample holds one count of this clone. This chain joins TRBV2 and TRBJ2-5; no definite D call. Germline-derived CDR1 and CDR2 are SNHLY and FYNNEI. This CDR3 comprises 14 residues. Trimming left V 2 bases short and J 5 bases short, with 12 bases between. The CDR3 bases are TGTGCCAGCAGTGAACGCGGCCTCTCGGAGACCCAGTACTTC. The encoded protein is CASSERGLSETQYF.

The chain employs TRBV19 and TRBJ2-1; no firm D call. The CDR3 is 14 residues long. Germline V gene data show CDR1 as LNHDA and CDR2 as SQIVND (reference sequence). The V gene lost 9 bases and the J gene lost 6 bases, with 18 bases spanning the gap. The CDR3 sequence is CASQISSELNEQFF. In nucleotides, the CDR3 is TGTGCCAGCCAAATCTCGTCTGAACTCAATGAGCAGTTCTTC.

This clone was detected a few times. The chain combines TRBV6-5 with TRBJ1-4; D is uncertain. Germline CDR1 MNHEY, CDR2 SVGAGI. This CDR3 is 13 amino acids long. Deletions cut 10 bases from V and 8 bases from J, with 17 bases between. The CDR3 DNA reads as TGTGCCACCATGAGTAGATTCGGGGAAAAACTGTTTTTT. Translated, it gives CATMSRFGEKLFF.

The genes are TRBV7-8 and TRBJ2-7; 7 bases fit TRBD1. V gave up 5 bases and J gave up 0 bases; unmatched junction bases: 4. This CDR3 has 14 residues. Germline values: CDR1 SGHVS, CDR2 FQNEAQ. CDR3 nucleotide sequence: TGTGCCAGCAGCACCGGACAGGTCTCCTACGAGCAGTACTTC. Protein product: CASSTGQVSYEQYF.

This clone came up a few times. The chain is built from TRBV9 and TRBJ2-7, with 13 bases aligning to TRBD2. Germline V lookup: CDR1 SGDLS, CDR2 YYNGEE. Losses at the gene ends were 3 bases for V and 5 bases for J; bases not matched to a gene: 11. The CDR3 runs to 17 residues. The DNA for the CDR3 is TGTGCCAGCAGCGACCCCCACGGGACTAGCGGGATAAACGAGCAGTACTTC. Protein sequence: CASSDPHGTSGINEQYF.

CDR3 bases: TGTGCCAGTAGTCGGGTCTCTTCCGGCTACACCTTC. Amino acid sequence: CASSRVSSGYTF. The chain joins TRBV19 to TRBJ1-2; D is ambiguous. The CDR3 totals 12 residues. In germline, CDR1 is LNHDA, CDR2 SQIVND (reference sequence). V lost 5 bases and J lost 8, with 12 bases in between.

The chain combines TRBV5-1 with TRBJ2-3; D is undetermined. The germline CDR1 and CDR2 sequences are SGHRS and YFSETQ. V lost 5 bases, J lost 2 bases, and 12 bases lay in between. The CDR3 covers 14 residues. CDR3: CASRLAWVTDTQYF. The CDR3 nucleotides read TGCGCCAGCAGGTTAGCATGGGTCACAGATACGCAGTATTTT.

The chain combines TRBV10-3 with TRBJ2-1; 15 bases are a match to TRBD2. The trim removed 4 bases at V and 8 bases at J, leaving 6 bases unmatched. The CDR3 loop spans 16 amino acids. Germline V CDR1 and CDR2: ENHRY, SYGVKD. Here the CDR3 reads CAISALGLAGGDEQFF. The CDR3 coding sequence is TGTGCCATCAGTGCACTAGGACTAGCGGGAGGGGATGAGCAGTTCTTC.

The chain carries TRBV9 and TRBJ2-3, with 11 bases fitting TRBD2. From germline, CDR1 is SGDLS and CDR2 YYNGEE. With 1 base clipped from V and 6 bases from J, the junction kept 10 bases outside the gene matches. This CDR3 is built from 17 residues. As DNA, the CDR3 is TGTGCCAGCAGCGTATACGGGACTAGCGGCTCATTGGATACGCAGTATTTT. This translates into CASSVYGTSGSLDTQYF.

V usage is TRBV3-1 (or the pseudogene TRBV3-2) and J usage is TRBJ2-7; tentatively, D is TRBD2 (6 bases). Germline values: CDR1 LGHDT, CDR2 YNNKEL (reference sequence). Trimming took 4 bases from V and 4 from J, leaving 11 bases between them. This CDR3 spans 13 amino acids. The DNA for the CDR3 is TGTGCCAGCAGCCCCCGGGGAGGATACGAGCAGTACTTC. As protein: CASSPRGGYEQYF.

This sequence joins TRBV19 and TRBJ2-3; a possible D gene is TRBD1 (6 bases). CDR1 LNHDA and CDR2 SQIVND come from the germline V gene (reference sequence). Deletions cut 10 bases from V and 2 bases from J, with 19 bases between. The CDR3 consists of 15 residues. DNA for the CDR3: TGTGCCACCAAGGGACACAGAGATCCCACAGATACGCAGTATTTT. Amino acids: CATKGHRDPTDTQYF.

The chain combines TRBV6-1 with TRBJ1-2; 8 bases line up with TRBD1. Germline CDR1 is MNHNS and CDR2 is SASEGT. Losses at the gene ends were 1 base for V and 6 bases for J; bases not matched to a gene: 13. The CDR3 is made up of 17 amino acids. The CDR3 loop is CASSEEGYRDRGDGYTF. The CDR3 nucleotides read TGTGCCAGCAGTGAAGAGGGGTATAGAGACAGGGGTGATGGCTACACCTTC.

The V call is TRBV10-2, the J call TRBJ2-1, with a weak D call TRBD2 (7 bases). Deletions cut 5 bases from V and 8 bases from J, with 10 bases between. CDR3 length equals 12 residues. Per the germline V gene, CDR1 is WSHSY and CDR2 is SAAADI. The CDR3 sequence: CASSRGRDEQFF. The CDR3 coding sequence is TGCGCCAGCAGTAGGGGGAGGGATGAGCAGTTCTTC.

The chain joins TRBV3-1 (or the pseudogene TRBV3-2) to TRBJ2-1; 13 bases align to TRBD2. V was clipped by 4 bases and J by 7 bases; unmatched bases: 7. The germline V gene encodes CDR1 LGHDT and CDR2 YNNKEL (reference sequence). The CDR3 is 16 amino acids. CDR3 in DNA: TGTGCCAGCAGCCCCCGGACTAGCGGGGGTTTTAATGAGCAGTTCTTC. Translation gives CASSPRTSGGFNEQFF.

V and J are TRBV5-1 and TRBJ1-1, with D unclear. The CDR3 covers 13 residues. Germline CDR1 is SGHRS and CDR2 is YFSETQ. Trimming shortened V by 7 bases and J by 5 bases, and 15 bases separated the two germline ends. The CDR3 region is CASHEGGRTEAFF. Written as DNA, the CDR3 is TGCGCCAGCCACGAGGGCGGGCGGACTGAAGCTTTCTTT.

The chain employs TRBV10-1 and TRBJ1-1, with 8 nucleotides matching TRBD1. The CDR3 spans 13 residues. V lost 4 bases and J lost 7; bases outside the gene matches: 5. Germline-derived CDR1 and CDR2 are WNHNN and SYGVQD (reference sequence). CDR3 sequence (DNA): TGCGCCAGCAGTGGCCAGGGGGCTGGTGAAGCTTTCTTT. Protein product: CASSGQGAGEAFF.

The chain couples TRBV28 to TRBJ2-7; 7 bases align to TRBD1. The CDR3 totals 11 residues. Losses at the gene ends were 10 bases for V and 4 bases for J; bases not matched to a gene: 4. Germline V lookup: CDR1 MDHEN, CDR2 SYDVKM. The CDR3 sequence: CATGTAYEQYF. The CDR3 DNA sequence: TGTGCCACCGGGACAGCATACGAGCAGTACTTC.

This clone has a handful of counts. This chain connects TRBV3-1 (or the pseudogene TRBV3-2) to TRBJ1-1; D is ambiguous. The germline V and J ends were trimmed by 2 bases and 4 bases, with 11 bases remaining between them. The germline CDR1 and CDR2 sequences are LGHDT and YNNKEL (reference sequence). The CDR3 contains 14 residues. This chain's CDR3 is CASSQQIEGTEAFF. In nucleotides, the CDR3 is TGTGCCAGCAGCCAACAAATAGAGGGCACTGAAGCTTTCTTT.

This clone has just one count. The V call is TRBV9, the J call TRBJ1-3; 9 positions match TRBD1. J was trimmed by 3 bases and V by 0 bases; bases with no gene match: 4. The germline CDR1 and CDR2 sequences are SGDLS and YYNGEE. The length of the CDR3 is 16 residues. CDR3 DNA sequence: TGTGCCAGCAGCGTAGTCGGACAGGGGTTTGGAAACACCATATATTTT. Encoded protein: CASSVVGQGFGNTIYF.

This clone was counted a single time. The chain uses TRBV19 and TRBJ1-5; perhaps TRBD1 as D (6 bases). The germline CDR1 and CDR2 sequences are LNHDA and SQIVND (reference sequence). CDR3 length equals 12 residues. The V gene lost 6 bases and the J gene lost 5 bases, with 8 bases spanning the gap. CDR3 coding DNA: TGTGCCAGTAGGTACAGGGATCAGCCCCAGCATTTT. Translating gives CASRYRDQPQHF. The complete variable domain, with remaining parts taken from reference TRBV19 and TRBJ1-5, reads DGGITQSPKYLFRKEGQNVTLSCEQNLNHDAMYWYRQDPGQGLRLIYYSQIVNDFQKGDIAEGYSVSREKKESFPLTVTSAQKNPTAFYLCASRYRDQPQHFGDGTRLSIL.